A selection of T cell receptor beta chains follows, all from one sample in a study of T cell responses to AZD1222 COVID-19 vaccine. Clones were sequenced by immunoSEQ multiplex PCR, and TCRdb holds only the in-frame ones, with some missing. The sample holds fewer than 150,000 clones, about 91% seen once. The material sequenced was peripheral blood, taken on day 0 of AZD1222 vaccination. The receptors come from an adult in good health. CDR3s include the opening cysteine and the closing phenylalanine or tryptophan. Fields, in order: D gene, J gene, clone size, V gene, CDR3 protein, CDR3 DNA. D genes are given only for firm matches. Clone size is stated in some rows and not others, as once, few, many or a class when expanded.

NA,TRBJ2-3,NA,TRBV11-2,CASSFGPGTDTQYF,TGTGCCAGCAGCTTCGGACCGGGCACAGATACGCAGTATTTT
NA,TRBJ1-6,NA,TRBV7-2,CASSLAGTNNSPLHF,TGTGCCAGCAGCTTAGCTGGGACTAATAATTCACCCCTCCACTTT
NA,TRBJ2-7,once,TRBV4-1,CASSQAGQRVYEQYF,TGCGCCAGCAGCCAAGCCGGACAGAGAGTCTACGAGCAGTACTTC
TRBD1,TRBJ1-2,NA,TRBV28,CASSLVGDRYGYTF,TGTGCCAGCAGTTTGGTAGGGGACAGGTATGGCTACACCTTC
TRBD1,TRBJ1-5,NA,TRBV2,CASSEALVGTGGLSNQPQHF,TGTGCCAGCAGTGAAGCCCTAGTTGGGACAGGGGGACTTAGCAATCAGCCCCAGCATTTT
NA,TRBJ2-1,NA,TRBV7-2,CASGSYGTLNEQFF,TGTGCCAGCGGGTCCTACGGGACTCTTAATGAGCAGTTCTTC
TRBD2,TRBJ2-1,NA,TRBV5-1,CASSLVTSGRNEQFF,TGCGCCAGCAGCTTGGTGACTAGCGGGAGGAATGAGCAGTTCTTC
NA,TRBJ1-1,NA,TRBV14,CASSRAMGTEAFF,TGTGCCAGCAGCCGTGCGATGGGCACTGAAGCTTTCTTT
NA,TRBJ1-3,NA,TRBV2,CASSETSTDFSSSGNTIYF,TGTGCCAGCAGTGAAACAAGCACAGACTTCTCAAGCTCTGGAAACACCATATATTTT
NA,TRBJ2-7,NA,TRBV30,CAWRLTAPSSYEQYF,TGTGCCTGGCGACTGACAGCGCCCAGCTCCTACGAGCAGTACTTC
NA,TRBJ2-7,NA,TRBV4-1,CASSQAPGYEQYF,TGCGCCAGCAGCCAAGCCCCGGGTTACGAGCAGTACTTC
NA,TRBJ2-7,NA,TRBV2,CAGGVGRSSSYEQYF,TGTGCCGGCGGAGTGGGCAGGTCCAGCTCCTACGAGCAGTACTTC
NA,TRBJ1-2,NA,TRBV7-9,CASSLVEYGYTF,TGTGCCAGCAGCTTAGTGGAATATGGCTACACCTTC
NA,TRBJ1-3,once,TRBV19,CASSLKTGVNTIYF,TGTGCCAGTAGTCTCAAAACTGGGGTGAACACCATATATTTT
NA,TRBJ1-3,NA,TRBV6-5,CASRRTGQGNTIYF,TGTGCCAGCAGGAGGACGGGACAAGGAAACACCATATATTTT
TRBD2,TRBJ2-5,NA,TRBV5-1,CASSLGSSGGLQETQYF,TGCGCCAGCAGCTTGGGGTCTAGCGGGGGGCTCCAAGAGACCCAGTACTTC
NA,TRBJ2-3,NA,TRBV1,CTSSQCYALGLGTQYF,TGCACCAGCAGCCAATGTTACGCTCTTGGGCTAGGTACGCAGTATTTT
TRBD1,TRBJ2-3,NA,TRBV4-1,CASSQMTGWGPDTQYF,TGCGCCAGCAGCCAAATGACAGGGTGGGGCCCAGATACGCAGTATTTT
TRBD1,TRBJ1-5,NA,TRBV24-1,CATSDRTGNPSQPQHF,TGTGCCACCAGTGACCGGACAGGGAACCCCAGTCAGCCCCAGCATTTT
TRBD1,TRBJ1-2,NA,TRBV6-5,CASSLHGTEYGYTF,TGTGCCAGCAGTTTACACGGGACAGAGTATGGCTACACCTTC
TRBD2,TRBJ2-3,NA,TRBV2,CAGNPVAGGTDTQYF,TGTGCCGGAAATCCAGTAGCGGGAGGGACAGATACGCAGTATTTT
TRBD1,TRBJ1-5,NA,TRBV19,CASRTAGTGGLQPQHF,TGTGCCAGTAGAACCGCCGGGACAGGGGGCCTTCAGCCCCAGCATTTT
TRBD1,TRBJ1-3,NA,TRBV5-1,CASSFAAQGASGNTIYF,TGCGCCAGCAGCTTCGCCGCTCAGGGGGCGAGTGGAAACACCATATATTTT
TRBD2,TRBJ2-7,NA,TRBV27,CASSRGLAGGPHEQYF,TGTGCCAGCAGTCGAGGACTAGCGGGAGGGCCCCACGAGCAGTACTTC
NA,TRBJ1-1,NA,TRBV27,CASSYTGLGTEAFF,TGTGCCAGCAGTTATACAGGGTTGGGCACTGAAGCTTTCTTT